The clone carrying this T cell receptor beta chain was found a few times. The CDR3 spans 14 residues. Trimming removed 6 bases at V and 2 bases at J, with 14 bases between. CDR1 and CDR2 (germline): SGHTA, FQGNSA. This sample was taken from a study of T-cell memory formation after mild COVID-19. Background on the study: In these data, TCR clusters were largely donor specific.

Using its own MiXCR run on the 5' RACE reads, TCRdb lists one record per CDR3 protein. Of about 180,000 distinct CDR3 sequences detected, less than 20% appear once; the ten largest clones hold about 4%. The sequenced sample was PBMCs or a T cell subset sorted from them (not recorded which). The chain joins TRBV7-2 to TRBJ2-7; D is ambiguous. The TCR sequence derives from a man between 18 and 35 years old who had mild COVID-19 (a few samples of this study predate the infection). Cell type and time point are not known. DNA for the CDR3: TGTGCCAGCAGGCAGCCCGGTGGGGCCTACGAGCAGTACTTC. Protein sequence: CASRQPGGAYEQYF.